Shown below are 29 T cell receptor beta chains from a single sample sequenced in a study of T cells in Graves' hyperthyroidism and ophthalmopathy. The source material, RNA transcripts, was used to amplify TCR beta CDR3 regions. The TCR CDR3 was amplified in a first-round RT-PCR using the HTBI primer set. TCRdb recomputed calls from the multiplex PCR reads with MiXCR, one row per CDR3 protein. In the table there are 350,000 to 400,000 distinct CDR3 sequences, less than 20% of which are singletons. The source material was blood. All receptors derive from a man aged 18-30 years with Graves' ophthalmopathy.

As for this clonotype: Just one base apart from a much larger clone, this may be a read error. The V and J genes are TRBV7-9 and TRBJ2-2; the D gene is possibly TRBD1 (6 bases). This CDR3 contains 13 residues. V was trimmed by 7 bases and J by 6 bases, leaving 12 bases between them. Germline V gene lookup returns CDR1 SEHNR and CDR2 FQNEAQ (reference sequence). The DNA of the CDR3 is TGTGCCAGCATCTTTGGGGGCTCCGGGGAGCTGTTTTTT. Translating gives CASIFGGSGELFF.

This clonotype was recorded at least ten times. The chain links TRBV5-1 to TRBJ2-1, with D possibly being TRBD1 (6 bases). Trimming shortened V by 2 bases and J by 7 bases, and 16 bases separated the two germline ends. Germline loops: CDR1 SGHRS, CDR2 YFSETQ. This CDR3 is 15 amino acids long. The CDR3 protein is CASSLGQGLRNEQFF. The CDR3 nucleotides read TGCGCCAGCAGCTTAGGGCAGGGGCTAAGGAATGAGCAGTTCTTC.

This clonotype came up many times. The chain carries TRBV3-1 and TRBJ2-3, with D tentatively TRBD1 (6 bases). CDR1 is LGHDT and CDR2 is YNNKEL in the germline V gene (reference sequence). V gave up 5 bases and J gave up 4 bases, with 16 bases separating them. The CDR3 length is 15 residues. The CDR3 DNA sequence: TGTGCCAGCAGCTCCATCAGGGGTAACGCAGATACGCAGTATTTT. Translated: CASSSIRGNADTQYF.

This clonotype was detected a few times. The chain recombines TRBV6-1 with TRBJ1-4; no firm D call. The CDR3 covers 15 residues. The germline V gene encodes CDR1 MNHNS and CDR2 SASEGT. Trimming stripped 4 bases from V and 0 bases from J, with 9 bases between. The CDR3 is CASSGISATNEKLFF. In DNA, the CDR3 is TGTGCCAGCAGTGGCATCTCGGCAACTAATGAAAAACTGTTTTTT.

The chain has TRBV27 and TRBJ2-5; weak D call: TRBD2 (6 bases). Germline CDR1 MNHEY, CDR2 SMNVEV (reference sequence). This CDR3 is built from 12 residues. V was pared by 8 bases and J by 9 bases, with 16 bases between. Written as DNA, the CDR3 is TGTGCCAGCGGGGAGGTCCCGTCGGCCCAGTACTTC. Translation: CASGEVPSAQYF.

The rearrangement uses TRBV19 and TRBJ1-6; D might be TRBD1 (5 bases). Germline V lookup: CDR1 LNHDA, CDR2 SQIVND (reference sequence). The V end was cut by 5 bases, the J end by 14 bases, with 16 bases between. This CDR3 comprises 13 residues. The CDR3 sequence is CASSPNPGGALHF. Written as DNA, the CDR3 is TGTGCCAGTAGTCCTAACCCCGGAGGGGCCCTCCACTTT.

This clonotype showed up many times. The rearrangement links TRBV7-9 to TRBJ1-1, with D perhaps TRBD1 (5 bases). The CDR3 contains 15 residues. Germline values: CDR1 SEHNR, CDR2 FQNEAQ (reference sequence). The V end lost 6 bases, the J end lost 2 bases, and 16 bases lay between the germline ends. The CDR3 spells CASSPYSGQNTEAFF. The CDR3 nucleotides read TGTGCCAGCAGTCCATACAGCGGACAAAACACTGAAGCTTTCTTT.

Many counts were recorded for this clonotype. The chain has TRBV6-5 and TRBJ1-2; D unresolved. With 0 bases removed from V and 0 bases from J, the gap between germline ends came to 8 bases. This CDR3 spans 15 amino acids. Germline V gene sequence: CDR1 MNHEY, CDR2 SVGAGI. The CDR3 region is CASSYSSAANYGYTF. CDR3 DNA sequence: TGTGCCAGCAGTTACTCGTCGGCAGCTAACTATGGCTACACCTTC.

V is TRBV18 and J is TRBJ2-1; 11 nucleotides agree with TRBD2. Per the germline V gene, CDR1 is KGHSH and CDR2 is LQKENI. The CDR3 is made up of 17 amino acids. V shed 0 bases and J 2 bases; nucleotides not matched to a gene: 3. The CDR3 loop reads CASSPPTGLAAYNEQFF. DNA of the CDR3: TGTGCCAGCTCACCACCGACGGGACTAGCGGCCTACAATGAGCAGTTCTTC.

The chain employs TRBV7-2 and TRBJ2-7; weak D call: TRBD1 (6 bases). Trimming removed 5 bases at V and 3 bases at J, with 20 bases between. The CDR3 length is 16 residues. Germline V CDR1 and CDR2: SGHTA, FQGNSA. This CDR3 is CASSPVGGVISYEQYF. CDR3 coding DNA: TGTGCCAGCAGCCCAGTAGGGGGAGTTATAAGCTACGAGCAGTACTTC.

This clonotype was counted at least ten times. This CDR3 is CASSGPGSRGLSETQYF. Here the CDR3 DNA reads TGTGCCAGCAGTGGACCGGGGAGCAGGGGGCTGTCGGAGACCCAGTACTTC. The chain carries TRBV6-1 and TRBJ2-5, with 8 bases matching TRBD1. Germline V gene lookup returns CDR1 MNHNS and CDR2 SASEGT. Unmatched junction bases numbered 15, after V lost 4 bases and J lost 5 bases. The CDR3 loop spans 17 amino acids.

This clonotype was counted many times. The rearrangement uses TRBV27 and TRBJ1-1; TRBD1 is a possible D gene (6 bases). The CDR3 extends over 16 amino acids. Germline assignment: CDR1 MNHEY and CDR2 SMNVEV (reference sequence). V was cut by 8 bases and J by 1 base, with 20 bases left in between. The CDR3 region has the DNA TGTGCCAGCCGCTCCGCCGGGACACTGGGGAACACTGAAGCTTTCTTT. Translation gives CASRSAGTLGNTEAFF.

The CDR3 sequence is CASSQLPTGTEEKLFF. DNA for the CDR3: TGTGCCAGCAGCCAACTACCCACCGGGACAGAGGAAAAACTGTTTTTT. The chain recombines TRBV3-1 with TRBJ1-4; 7 positions match TRBD1. CDR3 size: 16 residues. V shed 2 bases, J shed 8 bases, and the junction held 11 bases outside the gene matches. Germline loops: CDR1 LGHDT, CDR2 YNNKEL (reference sequence).

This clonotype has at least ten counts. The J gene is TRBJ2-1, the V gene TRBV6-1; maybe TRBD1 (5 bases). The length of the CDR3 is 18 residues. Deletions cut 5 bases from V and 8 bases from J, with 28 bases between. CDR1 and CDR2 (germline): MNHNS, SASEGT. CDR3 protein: CASSPTRRGHVAVHEQFF. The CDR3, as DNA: TGTGCCAGCAGTCCTACGAGACGAGGACATGTCGCCGTCCATGAGCAGTTCTTC.

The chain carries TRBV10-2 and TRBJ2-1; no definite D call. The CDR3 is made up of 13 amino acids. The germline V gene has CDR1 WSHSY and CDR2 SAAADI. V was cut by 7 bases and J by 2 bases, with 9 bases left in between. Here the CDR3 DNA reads TGCGCCAGCATACCCAGTACCTACAATGAGCAGTTCTTC. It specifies CASIPSTYNEQFF.

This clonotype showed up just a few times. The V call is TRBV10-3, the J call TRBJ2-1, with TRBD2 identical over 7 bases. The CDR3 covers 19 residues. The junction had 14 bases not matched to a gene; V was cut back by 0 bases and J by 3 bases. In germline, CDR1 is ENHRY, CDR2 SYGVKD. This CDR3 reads CAISESPAAGAGIYNEQFF. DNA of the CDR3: TGTGCCATCAGTGAGTCCCCTGCTGCGGGAGCGGGGATCTACAATGAGCAGTTCTTC.

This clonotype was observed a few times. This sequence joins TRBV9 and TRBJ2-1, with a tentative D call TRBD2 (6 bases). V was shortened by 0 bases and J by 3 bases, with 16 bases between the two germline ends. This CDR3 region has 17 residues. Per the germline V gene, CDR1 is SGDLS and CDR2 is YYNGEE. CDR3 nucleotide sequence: TGTGCCAGCAGCGTAGGTGGCGGGGTGAAGTACTACAATGAGCAGTTCTTC. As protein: CASSVGGGVKYYNEQFF.

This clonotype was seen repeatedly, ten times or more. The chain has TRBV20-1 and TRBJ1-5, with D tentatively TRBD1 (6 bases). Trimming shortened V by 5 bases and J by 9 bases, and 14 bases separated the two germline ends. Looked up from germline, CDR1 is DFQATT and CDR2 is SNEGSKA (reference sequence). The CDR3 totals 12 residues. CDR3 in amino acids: CSAVQGSLPQHF. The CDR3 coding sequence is TGCAGTGCTGTACAGGGAAGCCTGCCCCAGCATTTT.

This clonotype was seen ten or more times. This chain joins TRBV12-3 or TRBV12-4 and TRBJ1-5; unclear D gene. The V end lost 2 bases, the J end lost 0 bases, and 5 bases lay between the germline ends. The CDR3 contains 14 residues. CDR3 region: CASSLRYSNQPQHF. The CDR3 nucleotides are TGTGCCAGCAGTTTAAGATATAGCAATCAGCCCCAGCATTTT.

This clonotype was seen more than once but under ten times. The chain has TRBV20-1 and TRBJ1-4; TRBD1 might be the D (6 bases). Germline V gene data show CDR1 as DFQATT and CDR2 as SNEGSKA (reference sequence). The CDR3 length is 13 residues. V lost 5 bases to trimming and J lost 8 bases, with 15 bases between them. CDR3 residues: CSASNRAREKLFF. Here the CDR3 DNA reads TGCAGTGCTTCAAACAGGGCTCGGGAAAAACTGTTTTTT.

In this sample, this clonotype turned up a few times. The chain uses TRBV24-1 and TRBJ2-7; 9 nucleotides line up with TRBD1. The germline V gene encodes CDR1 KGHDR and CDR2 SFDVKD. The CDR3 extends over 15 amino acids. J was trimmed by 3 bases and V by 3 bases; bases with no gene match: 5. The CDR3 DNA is TGTGCCACCAGTGATCCGGGACAGGGTTTCTACGAGCAGTACTTC. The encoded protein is CATSDPGQGFYEQYF.

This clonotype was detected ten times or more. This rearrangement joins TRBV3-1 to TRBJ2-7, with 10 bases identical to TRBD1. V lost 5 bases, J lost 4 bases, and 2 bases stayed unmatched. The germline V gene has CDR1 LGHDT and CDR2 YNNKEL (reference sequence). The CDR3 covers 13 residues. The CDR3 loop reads CASSRQGAYEQYF. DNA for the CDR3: TGTGCCAGCAGCAGACAGGGGGCTTACGAGCAGTACTTC.

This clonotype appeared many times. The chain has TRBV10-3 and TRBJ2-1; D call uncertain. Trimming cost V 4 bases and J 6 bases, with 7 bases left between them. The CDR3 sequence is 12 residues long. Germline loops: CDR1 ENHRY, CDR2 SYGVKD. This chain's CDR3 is CAISGSSNEQFF. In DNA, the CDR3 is TGTGCCATCAGTGGTTCGAGCAATGAGCAGTTCTTC.

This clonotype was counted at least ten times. The chain's CDR3 is CASRKSGTVTEAFF. In nucleotides, the CDR3 is TGTGCCAGCAGAAAAAGTGGGACCGTCACTGAAGCTTTCTTT. The rearrangement uses TRBV27 and TRBJ1-1; D might be TRBD1 (5 bases). CDR1 is MNHEY, CDR2 SMNVEV, per germline (reference sequence). V gave up 6 bases and J gave up 4 bases, with 15 bases separating them. The length of the CDR3 is 14 residues.

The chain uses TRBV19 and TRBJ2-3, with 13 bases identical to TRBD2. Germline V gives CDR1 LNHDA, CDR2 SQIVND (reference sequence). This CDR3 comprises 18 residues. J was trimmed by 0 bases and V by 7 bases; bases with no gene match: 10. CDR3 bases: TGTGCCAGTACTGTCCGACTAGCGGGGGGCCCTAGCACAGATACGCAGTATTTT. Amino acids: CASTVRLAGGPSTDTQYF.

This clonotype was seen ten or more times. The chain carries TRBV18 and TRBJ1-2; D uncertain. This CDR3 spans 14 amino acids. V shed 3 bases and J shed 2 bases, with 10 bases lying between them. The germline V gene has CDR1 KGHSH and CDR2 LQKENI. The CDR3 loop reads CASSPSGVNYGYTF. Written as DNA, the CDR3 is TGTGCCAGCTCACCCAGTGGAGTGAACTATGGCTACACCTTC. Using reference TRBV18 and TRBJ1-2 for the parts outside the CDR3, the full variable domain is NAGVMQNPRHLVRRRGQEARLRCSPMKGHSHVYWYRQLPEEGLKFMVYLQKENIIDESGMPKERFSAEFPKEGPSILRIQQVVRGDSAAYFCASSPSGVNYGYTFGSGTRLTVV.

CDR3 protein: CAISDRADTEAFF. In nucleotides, the CDR3 is TGTGCCATCAGTGATAGGGCGGACACTGAAGCTTTCTTT. The chain employs TRBV10-3 and TRBJ1-1; no clear D. V shed 3 bases and J shed 3 bases, with 8 bases lying between them. The CDR3 extends over 13 amino acids. CDR1 is ENHRY, CDR2 SYGVKD, per germline.

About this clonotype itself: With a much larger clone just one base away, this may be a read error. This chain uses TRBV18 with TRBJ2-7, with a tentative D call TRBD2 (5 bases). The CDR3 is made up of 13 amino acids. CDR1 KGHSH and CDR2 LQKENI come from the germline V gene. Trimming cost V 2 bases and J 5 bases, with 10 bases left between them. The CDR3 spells CASSPSGYHEQYF. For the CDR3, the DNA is TGTGCCAGCTCACCATCGGGGTACCACGAGCAGTACTTC. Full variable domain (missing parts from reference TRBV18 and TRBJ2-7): NAGVMQNPRHLVRRRGQEARLRCSPMKGHSHVYWYRQLPEEGLKFMVYLQKENIIDESGMPKERFSAEFPKEGPSILRIQQVVRGDSAAYFCASSPSGYHEQYFGPGTRLTVT.

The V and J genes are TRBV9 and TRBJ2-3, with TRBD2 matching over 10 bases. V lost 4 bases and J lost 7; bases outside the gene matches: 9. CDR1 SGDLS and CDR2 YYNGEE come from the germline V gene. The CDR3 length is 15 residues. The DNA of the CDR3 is TGTGCCAGCAGCCGAAGCGGGGGGGCCCTCCATACGCAGTATTTT. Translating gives CASSRSGGALHTQYF. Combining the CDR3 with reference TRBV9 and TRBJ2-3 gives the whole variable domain DSGVTQTPKHLITATGQRVTLRCSPRSGDLSVYWYQQSLDQGLQFLIQYYNGEERAKGNILERFSAQQFPDLHSELNLSSLELGDSALYFCASSRSGGALHTQYFGPGTRLTVL.